The 29 T cell receptor beta chains below all came from one sample that was sequenced in a study of patients and donors after allogeneic stem cell transplantation. TCRdb called the RT-PCR reads again in MiXCR, with one record for every CDR3 protein. The table shows a few hundred thousand distinct CDR3 sequences, with 35% to 45% occurring only once. The sequenced sample was blood, either unsorted or a sorted T cell fraction (not recorded which). The receptor set was obtained from a human donor who was either an allogeneic HSCT recipient or a stem cell or donor lymphocyte infusion donor (not recorded which). It is not recorded whose cells these are; they may come from a transplant donor.

This rearrangement joins TRBV15 to TRBJ1-5; no reliable D call. The CDR3 covers 14 residues. The germline gives CDR1 LNHNV, CDR2 YYDKDF (reference sequence). The ends were cut back, 4 bases at V and 10 bases at J, with 17 bases in the middle. CDR3 in amino acids: CATSTATPARPQHF. CDR3 DNA: TGTGCCACCAGCACAGCAACCCCGGCGAGACCCCAGCATTTT.

This clonotype was counted only a few times. The J gene is TRBJ1-3, the V gene TRBV7-6, with 7 bases aligning to TRBD1. V shed 5 bases, J shed 4 bases, and the junction held 11 bases outside the gene matches. Germline V CDR1 and CDR2: SGHVS, FNYEAQ. CDR3 length: 16 residues. The CDR3 region is CASSPRTGSLGNTIYF. The CDR3 DNA reads as TGTGCCAGCAGCCCGAGGACAGGTTCGCTAGGAAACACCATATATTTT.

A few counts support this clonotype. The genes are TRBV10-2 and TRBJ1-3; D may be TRBD1 (5 bases). This CDR3 region has 15 residues. V dropped 5 bases and J dropped 0 bases, with 11 bases sitting between them. The germline CDR1 and CDR2 sequences are WSHSY and SAAADI. DNA for the CDR3: TGCGCCAGCAGTCCCGCCAGGGTCTCTGGAAACACCATATATTTT. The encoded protein is CASSPARVSGNTIYF.

This clonotype was counted between two and nine times. The genes are TRBV12-3 or TRBV12-4 and TRBJ1-6; D gene unclear. The CDR3 loop spans 15 amino acids. The V end lost 5 bases, the J end lost 4 bases, and 12 bases lay between the germline ends. DNA for the CDR3: TGTGCCAGCAGTCCGGTCGGACGGTATAATTCACCCCTCCACTTT. Amino acids: CASSPVGRYNSPLHF.

V is TRBV20-1 and J is TRBJ2-2; possibly TRBD1 or TRBD2 for D (5 bases each). The CDR3 is 14 amino acids. Germline values: CDR1 DFQATT, CDR2 SNEGSKA (reference sequence). The V gene lost 3 bases and the J gene lost 6 bases, with 14 bases spanning the gap. CDR3 in DNA: TGCAGTGCTAGGGCTGGGGGATCGGCCGGGGAGCTGTTTTTT. This gives the protein CSARAGGSAGELFF.

The chain is built from TRBV5-1 and TRBJ1-2, with D unclear. The V and J ends lost 0 bases and 7 bases respectively, with 13 bases between them. Germline V gene sequence: CDR1 SGHRS, CDR2 YFSETQ. The CDR3 totals 14 residues. The CDR3 DNA is TGCGCCAGCAGCTTGGGTCGACTTGGTGGTGGCTACACCTTC. Translating gives CASSLGRLGGGYTF. The full variable domain, rest sourced from reference TRBV5-1 and TRBJ1-2, is KAGVTQTPRYLIKTRGQQVTLSCSPISGHRSVSWYQQTPGQGLQFLFEYFSETQRNKGNFPGRFSGRQFSNSRSEMNVSTLELGDSALYLCASSLGRLGGGYTFGSGTRLTVV.

V is TRBV6-1 and J is TRBJ1-1, with D uncertain. This CDR3 is 15 amino acids long. Trimming shortened V by 3 bases and J by 4 bases, and 15 bases separated the two germline ends. Germline CDR1 reads MNHNS; CDR2 reads SASEGT. The CDR3 nucleotides are TGTGCCAGCAGTGAGGGTTTAGCGGGAGGCACTGAAGCTTTCTTT. Translating gives CASSEGLAGGTEAFF.

The chain carries TRBV7-9 and TRBJ1-1, with 7 bases that match TRBD1. The ends lost 2 bases at V and 6 bases at J; junction bases unmatched: 6. Germline CDR1 reads SEHNR; CDR2 reads FQNEAQ (reference sequence). The CDR3 has 14 amino acids. CDR3 sequence: CASSLIQGVSEAFF. The CDR3 nucleotides are TGTGCCAGCAGCTTAATCCAGGGGGTCTCTGAAGCTTTCTTT.

The CDR3 is CASSFGVGETQYF. The CDR3, as DNA: TGCGCCAGCAGCTTTGGGGTCGGGGAGACCCAGTACTTC. The chain has TRBV5-1 and TRBJ2-5; D gene unclear. This CDR3 is built from 13 residues. Trimming stripped 2 bases from V and 5 bases from J, with 10 bases between. Germline V gene lookup returns CDR1 SGHRS and CDR2 YFSETQ. Supplemented by reference TRBV5-1 and TRBJ2-5, the full variable domain reads KAGVTQTPRYLIKTRGQQVTLSCSPISGHRSVSWYQQTPGQGLQFLFEYFSETQRNKGNFPGRFSGRQFSNSRSEMNVSTLELGDSALYLCASSFGVGETQYFGPGTRLLVL.

The V call is TRBV28, the J call TRBJ2-2; D unclear. CDR3 length: 12 amino acids. Trimming pared 2 bases from V and 7 bases from J, leaving 5 bases between. Germline V CDR1 and CDR2: MDHEN, SYDVKM. The CDR3 DNA reads TGTGCCAGCAGTTTAGCCTTCGGGGAGCTGTTTTTT. Translated: CASSLAFGELFF.

The chain employs TRBV3-1 and TRBJ1-6, with D hard to call. Germline V lookup: CDR1 LGHDT, CDR2 YNNKEL (reference sequence). V lost 5 bases and J lost 7, with 12 bases in between. This CDR3 contains 14 residues. CDR3 residues: CASSLRVVNSPLHF. In DNA form, the CDR3 reads TGTGCCAGCAGCTTACGGGTCGTAAATTCACCCCTCCACTTT. Based on the CDR3 plus reference TRBV3-1 and TRBJ1-6, the full variable domain is DTAVSQTPKYLVTQMGNDKSIKCEQNLGHDTMYWYKQDSKKFLKIMFSYNNKELIINETVPNRFSPKSPDKAHLNLHINSLELGDSAVYFCASSLRVVNSPLHFGNGTRLTVT.

The table lists this clonotype with a few counts. This sequence joins TRBV27 and TRBJ2-5; the D is unclear. Trimming took 2 bases from V and 3 from J, leaving 16 bases between them. This CDR3 spans 16 amino acids. Germline assignment: CDR1 MNHEY and CDR2 SMNVEV (reference sequence). CDR3 loop: CASSLKPRSLEETQYF. CDR3 nucleotides: TGTGCCAGCAGTTTAAAACCCAGATCCCTTGAAGAGACCCAGTACTTC.

The chain uses TRBV6-5 and TRBJ2-3; 8 bases are a match to TRBD1. This CDR3 has 16 residues. With 0 bases clipped from V and 4 bases from J, the junction kept 6 bases outside the gene matches. CDR1 is MNHEY, CDR2 SVGAGI, per germline. In nucleotides, the CDR3 is TGTGCCAGCAGTTACTCTGCACAGGGGGGAGCAGATACGCAGTATTTT. Translating it yields CASSYSAQGGADTQYF.

This clonotype showed up just a few times. The chain is built from TRBV5-1 and TRBJ1-1, with a possible D match to TRBD1 (5 bases). CDR3 size: 16 residues. Trimming took 1 base from V and 5 from J, leaving 18 bases between them. CDR1 is SGHRS and CDR2 is YFSETQ in the germline V gene. For the CDR3, the DNA is TGCGCCAGCAGCTTGAACCCCACAGGATACGGGACTGAAGCTTTCTTT. Translation: CASSLNPTGYGTEAFF.

CDR3 nucleotide sequence: TGCGCCAGCAGTCAATCACGGAGGGGCGCTGAAGCTTTCTTT. This gives the protein CASSQSRRGAEAFF. The rearrangement joins TRBV23-1 to TRBJ1-1; D possibly corresponds to TRBD1 (5 bases). TRBV23-1 falls under the ORF class, with uncertain function. Trimming cost V 0 bases and J 6 bases, with 11 bases left between them. The CDR3 has 14 amino acids.

This clonotype occurred a few times. This chain joins TRBV6-2 or TRBV6-3 and TRBJ2-4; D unresolved. The V end was cut by 7 bases, the J end by 2 bases, with 12 bases between. The germline gives CDR1 MNHEY, CDR2 SVGEGT. CDR3 size: 14 residues. The CDR3 nucleotides read TGTGCCAGCACCGCGTCTCGGCCCAAAAACATTCAGTACTTC. This gives the protein CASTASRPKNIQYF.

The chain couples TRBV2 to TRBJ2-7; D is perhaps TRBD2 (5 bases). This CDR3 comprises 14 residues. V was trimmed by 1 base and J by 0 bases, leaving 7 bases between them. Germline lookup yields CDR1 SNHLY and CDR2 FYNNEI. In DNA, the CDR3 is TGTGCCAGCAGTGAAGGGACTCTCTCCTACGAGCAGTACTTC. Encoded protein: CASSEGTLSYEQYF. Drawing the rest from reference TRBV2 and TRBJ2-7, the complete variable domain is EPEVTQTPSHQVTQMGQEVILRCVPISNHLYFYWYRQILGQKVEFLVSFYNNEISEKSEIFDDQFSVERPDGSNFTLKIRSTKLEDSAMYFCASSEGTLSYEQYFGPGTRLTVT.

The chain carries TRBV6-1 and TRBJ1-2; D possibly corresponds to TRBD1 (6 bases). The CDR3 is 15 residues long. V was clipped by 7 bases and J by 4 bases, with 19 bases between them. Germline-derived CDR1 and CDR2 are MNHNS and SASEGT. CDR3 DNA: TGTGCCAGCACGATCATTACAACAGGGATCTATGGCTACACCTTC. Its protein is CASTIITTGIYGYTF.

This chain uses TRBV7-2 with TRBJ1-6, with D tentatively TRBD1 (6 bases). The germline V and J ends were trimmed by 1 base and 8 bases, with 9 bases remaining between them. The CDR3 sequence is 14 residues long. CDR1 SGHTA and CDR2 FQGNSA come from the germline V gene. CDR3 sequence: CASSLEQGDSPLHF. CDR3 DNA: TGTGCCAGCAGCTTAGAACAGGGAGATTCACCCCTCCACTTT.

This clonotype turned up a few times. The V gene is TRBV12-3 or TRBV12-4, the J gene TRBJ1-2; 8 bases match TRBD1. CDR3 length: 15 amino acids. V lost 8 bases to trimming and J lost 4 bases; unmatched junction nucleotides: 12. This CDR3 is CASRPGQGRGYGYTF. DNA of the CDR3: TGTGCCAGCCGACCAGGACAGGGTCGCGGCTATGGCTACACCTTC.

The rearrangement joins TRBV29-1 to TRBJ1-2; D possibly corresponds to TRBD1 (5 bases). CDR3 length: 11 amino acids. Germline values: CDR1 SQVTM, CDR2 ANQGSEA. Trimming removed 4 bases from V and 4 bases from J, with 7 bases in between. The CDR3 loop is CSVAGTYGYTF. In DNA form, the CDR3 reads TGCAGCGTTGCGGGGACCTATGGCTACACCTTC.

The rearrangement uses TRBV29-1 and TRBJ2-7; possibly TRBD2 for D (5 bases). CDR1 is SQVTM and CDR2 is ANQGSEA in the germline V gene. The CDR3 contains 14 residues. V was shortened by 7 bases and J by 4 bases, with 20 bases between the two germline ends. As DNA, the CDR3 is TGCAGCGCCTATACATACGGAGGTGGATACGAGCAGTACTTC. It specifies CSAYTYGGGYEQYF.

The V call is TRBV5-1, the J call TRBJ1-1; D is undetermined. With 1 base removed from V and 7 bases from J, the gap between germline ends came to 8 bases. The CDR3 has 12 residues. In germline, CDR1 is SGHRS, CDR2 YFSETQ. The CDR3 spells CASSLQAGEAFF. The CDR3 DNA reads TGCGCCAGCAGCTTGCAGGCCGGTGAAGCTTTCTTT.

The chain is built from TRBV5-1 and TRBJ2-1; possibly TRBD1 or TRBD2 for D (5 bases each). Trimming removed 4 bases from V and 1 base from J, with 18 bases in between. The CDR3 length is 17 residues. CDR1 is SGHRS, CDR2 YFSETQ, per germline. The CDR3 DNA reads as TGCGCCAGCAGCACCTCTAGGCCCGAGGGGTCCTACAATGAGCAGTTCTTC. It translates to CASSTSRPEGSYNEQFF. Filled out from reference TRBV5-1 and TRBJ2-1, the complete variable domain reads KAGVTQTPRYLIKTRGQQVTLSCSPISGHRSVSWYQQTPGQGLQFLFEYFSETQRNKGNFPGRFSGRQFSNSRSEMNVSTLELGDSALYLCASSTSRPEGSYNEQFFGPGTRLTVL.

The chain recombines TRBV29-1 with TRBJ2-7; the match to TRBD2 covers 8 bases. CDR1 and CDR2 (germline): SQVTM, ANQGSEA. The CDR3 is 13 residues long. J was trimmed by 5 bases and V by 4 bases; bases with no gene match: 7. The CDR3 loop reads CSVGNGGAHEQYF. Here the CDR3 DNA reads TGCAGCGTTGGCAACGGGGGGGCCCACGAGCAGTACTTC.

This clonotype was seen only a few times. This chain uses TRBV29-1 with TRBJ2-1; no clear D gene. Germline V gene lookup returns CDR1 SQVTM and CDR2 ANQGSEA. Between the trimmed V and J ends, which lost 7 bases and 7 bases, there was a span of 5 bases. The CDR3 length is 9 residues. The CDR3 spells CSDGNEQFF. The CDR3 coding sequence is TGCAGCGATGGGAATGAGCAGTTCTTC.

Concerning this clonotype itself: The junction and the germline gene differ at one end; a read error may be behind it. The J gene is TRBJ2-6, the V gene TRBV20-1, with D perhaps given as TRBD1 or TRBD2 (5 bases each). This CDR3 is built from 17 residues. The germline V gene encodes CDR1 DFQATT and CDR2 SNEGSKA (reference sequence). The CDR3 DNA follows: TGCAGTGCTACCCGAACGGGGCCGAGCTCTGGGGCCAATGTCCTGACTTTC. It encodes CSATRTGPSSGANVLTF.

In its sample, this clonotype was seen once. The CDR3 reads CASSLVPGQELYNEQFF. In DNA, the CDR3 is TGCGCCAGCAGCTTGGTCCCGGGACAGGAACTCTACAATGAGCAGTTCTTC. The rearrangement uses TRBV5-1 and TRBJ2-1; TRBD1 agrees at 8 bases. The CDR3 covers 17 residues. Germline V gene data show CDR1 as SGHRS and CDR2 as YFSETQ. V was pared by 0 bases and J by 3 bases, with 8 bases of the junction left unmatched.

The chain links TRBV29-1 to TRBJ1-1, with D possibly TRBD1 on 5 matching bases. The CDR3 runs 12 residues. Trimming removed 6 bases at V and 1 base at J, with 9 bases between. The germline V gene encodes CDR1 SQVTM and CDR2 ANQGSEA. CDR3 in DNA: TGCAGCGTCCCCAGGGAGAACACTGAAGCTTTCTTT. This translates into CSVPRENTEAFF.